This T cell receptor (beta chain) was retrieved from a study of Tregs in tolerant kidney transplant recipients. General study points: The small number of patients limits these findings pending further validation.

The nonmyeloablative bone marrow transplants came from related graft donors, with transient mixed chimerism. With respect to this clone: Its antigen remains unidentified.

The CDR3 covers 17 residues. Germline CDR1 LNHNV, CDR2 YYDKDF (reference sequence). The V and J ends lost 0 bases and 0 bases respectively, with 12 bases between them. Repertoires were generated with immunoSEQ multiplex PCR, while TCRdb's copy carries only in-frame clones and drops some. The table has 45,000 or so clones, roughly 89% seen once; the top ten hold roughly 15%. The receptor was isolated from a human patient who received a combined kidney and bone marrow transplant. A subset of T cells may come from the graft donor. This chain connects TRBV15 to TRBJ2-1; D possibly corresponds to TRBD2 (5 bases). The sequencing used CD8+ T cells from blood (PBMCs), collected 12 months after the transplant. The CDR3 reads CATSRDRGLSSYNEQFF. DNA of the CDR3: TGTGCCACCAGCAGAGATCGAGGGCTCAGCTCCTACAATGAGCAGTTCTTC.